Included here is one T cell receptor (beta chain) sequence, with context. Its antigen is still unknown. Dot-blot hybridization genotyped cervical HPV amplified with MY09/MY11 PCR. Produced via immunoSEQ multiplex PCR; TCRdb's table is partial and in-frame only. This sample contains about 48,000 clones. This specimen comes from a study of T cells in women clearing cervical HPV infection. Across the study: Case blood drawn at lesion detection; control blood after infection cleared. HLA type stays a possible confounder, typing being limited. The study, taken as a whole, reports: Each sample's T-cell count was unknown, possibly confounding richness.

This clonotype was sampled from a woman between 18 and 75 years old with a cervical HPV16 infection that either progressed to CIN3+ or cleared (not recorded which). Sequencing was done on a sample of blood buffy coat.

The CDR3 bases that were read are TGCGCCAGCAGTCCGAGCCCACCGGGGACCCTCGGACTAGCGGGAGTCGGCGGGGAG. This codes for CASSPSPPGTLGLAGVGGE. The entire CDR3 sequence reads CASSPSPPGTLGLAGVGGELFF. The J gene is TRBJ2-2, the V gene TRBV23-1; 13 bases are shared with TRBD2. The CDR3 extends 3 residues past the end of the read, so its final part is completed from the germline J gene. TRBV23-1 is given ORF status, its function remaining uncertain. The CDR3 covers 22 residues. V lost 4 bases, J lost 7 bases, and 24 bases stayed unmatched.